Listed here are 26 T cell receptor beta chains from one sample, sequenced in a study of cytomegalovirus exposure and HLA in healthy donors. Both 60 Vbeta primers and 13 Jbeta primers went into the PCR. The protocol was immunoSEQ multiplex PCR, while the TCRdb copy is restricted to in-frame clones and leaves out a portion. This sample has 120,000 or so clones; 65% to 80% occur once, and the top ten carry approximately 28%. What was sequenced was PBMCs. The source of these receptors is a man in his 60s in good health and CMV-seropositive.

CDR3 in amino acids: CASSATGTGDTEAFF. CDR3 DNA: TGTGCCAGCAGCGCAACCGGGACTGGGGACACTGAAGCTTTCTTT. The V gene is TRBV7-8, the J gene TRBJ1-1; maybe TRBD1 (5 bases). Germline CDR1 reads SGHVS; CDR2 reads FQNEAQ. This CDR3 contains 15 residues. Trimming removed 5 bases at V and 3 bases at J, with 16 bases between.

V gene TRBV12-5 combines with J gene TRBJ2-1; D might be TRBD1 (5 bases). Germline-derived CDR1 and CDR2 are LGHNT and FRNRAP. This CDR3 is built from 11 residues. V lost 3 bases and J 15 bases, leaving 12 bases between the germline ends. CDR3 nucleotide sequence: TGTGCTAGTGGTTTCGGCAGGGAAAGGTTCTTC. It is translated as CASGFGRERFF.

The chain carries TRBV4-1 and TRBJ2-7, with D unclear. Between the trimmed V and J ends, which lost 0 bases and 2 bases, there was a span of 8 bases. Germline CDR1 MGHRA, CDR2 YSYEKL. The CDR3 contains 14 residues. The CDR3 bases are TGCGCCAGCAGCCAAGAAATACAAACCTACGAGCAGTACTTC. Protein sequence: CASSQEIQTYEQYF.

The chain joins TRBV28 to TRBJ1-2, with a tentative D call TRBD1 (6 bases). Per germline, CDR1 MDHEN and CDR2 SYDVKM. This CDR3 has 13 residues. Trimming took 5 bases from V and 3 from J, leaving 10 bases between them. The CDR3 coding sequence is TGTGCCAGCAGTCAGGGGTTCGACTATGGCTACACCTTC. Protein: CASSQGFDYGYTF.

The genes are TRBV7-8 and TRBJ1-1; D ambiguous. CDR1 is SGHVS, CDR2 FQNEAQ, per germline. This CDR3 has 14 amino acids. Trimming took off 0 bases at V and 4 bases at J, with 9 bases between the two ends. The CDR3 sequence is CASSLALASTEAFF. CDR3 nucleotide sequence: TGTGCCAGCAGCTTAGCTTTAGCCTCCACTGAAGCTTTCTTT.

The chain links TRBV4-2 to TRBJ2-1; TRBD2 is a possible D gene (6 bases). The length of the CDR3 is 16 residues. V was shortened by 0 bases and J by 8 bases, with 17 bases between the two germline ends. From germline, CDR1 is LGHNA and CDR2 YNFKEQ. This CDR3 reads CASSQDVNEGGDEQFF. The DNA for the CDR3 is TGTGCCAGCAGCCAAGATGTCAACGAGGGCGGGGATGAGCAGTTCTTC.

The V call is TRBV11-3, the J call TRBJ2-7; no reliable D call. Trimming took off 1 base at V and 5 bases at J, with 12 bases between the two ends. Germline V CDR1 and CDR2: SGHNT, YENEEA. There are 14 residues in the CDR3. For the CDR3, the DNA is TGTGCCAGCAGCTTAGGACCCCAGGAACACGAGCAGTACTTC. This translates into CASSLGPQEHEQYF.

V gene TRBV10-3 combines with J gene TRBJ1-1, with D perhaps matching TRBD1 (5 bases). This CDR3 region has 20 residues. The ends were cut back, 8 bases at V and 1 base at J, with 32 bases in the middle. The V gene's germline CDR1 is ENHRY and CDR2 SYGVKD. Written as DNA, the CDR3 is TGTGCCATCTCCGAGGGATTTAGGGGAGGGCCGGTTAGTGGGAACACTGAAGCTTTCTTT. Translating it yields CAISEGFRGGPVSGNTEAFF.

This clone has more than one count but fewer than ten. This sequence joins TRBV30 and TRBJ1-6, with D possibly being TRBD1 (6 bases). Trimming took off 0 bases at V and 7 bases at J, with 16 bases between the two ends. The V gene's germline CDR1 is GTSNPN and CDR2 SVGIG (reference sequence). This CDR3 is built from 16 residues. CDR3 bases: TGTGCCTGGAGTGTACCGGGGGGGCGGAAGAATTCACCCCTCCACTTT. Protein sequence: CAWSVPGGRKNSPLHF.

On this clone: The same CDR3 is also encoded by other DNA sequences in this sample. The rearrangement joins TRBV7-8 to TRBJ2-3; the match to TRBD2 covers 12 bases. V was pared by 4 bases and J by 3 bases, with 17 bases of the junction left unmatched. Germline V lookup: CDR1 SGHVS, CDR2 FQNEAQ. There are 20 residues in the CDR3. This CDR3 reads CASSSLFPGLAGGPTDTQYF. The CDR3 region has the DNA TGTGCCAGCAGCTCTCTTTTTCCGGGGCTAGCGGGGGGGCCGACAGATACGCAGTATTTT. The variable domain in full, with the rest retrieved from reference TRBV7-8 and TRBJ2-3, is GAGVSQSPRYKVAKRGQDVALRCDPISGHVSLFWYQQALGQGPEFLTYFQNEAQLDKSGLPSDRFFAERPEGSVSTLKIQRTQQEDSAVYLCASSSLFPGLAGGPTDTQYFGPGTRLTVL.

This rearrangement joins TRBV7-6 to TRBJ2-1; the D gene is possibly TRBD1 (6 bases). This CDR3 is 13 amino acids long. Trimming shortened V by 5 bases and J by 9 bases, and 14 bases separated the two germline ends. CDR1 and CDR2 (germline): SGHVS, FNYEAQ. CDR3 bases: TGTGCCAGCAGCCTGTATCAGGGGAGTGAGCAGTTCTTC. Translated, it gives CASSLYQGSEQFF.

The CDR3 reads CASSYGGGAAHGYTF. DNA for the CDR3: TGTGCCAGCAGTTACGGGGGAGGGGCGGCCCATGGCTACACCTTC. The chain couples TRBV6-5 to TRBJ1-2; tentative D call: TRBD1 (5 bases). CDR1 is MNHEY and CDR2 is SVGAGI in the germline V gene. This CDR3 is 15 amino acids long. With 2 bases removed from V and 6 bases from J, the gap between germline ends came to 16 bases.

The chain carries TRBV19 and TRBJ1-5; 8 bases are a match to TRBD1. V was pared by 4 bases and J by 5 bases, with 10 bases of the junction left unmatched. Germline lookup yields CDR1 LNHDA and CDR2 SQIVND (reference sequence). The CDR3 consists of 16 residues. CDR3 protein: CASSTERTGWHQPQHF. The CDR3, as DNA: TGTGCCAGTAGTACCGAGCGGACAGGGTGGCATCAGCCCCAGCATTTT.

A remark on this clone: The same CDR3 also results from other DNA sequences found in this sample. This chain uses TRBV30 with TRBJ2-7; 8 positions agree with TRBD1. The CDR3 runs 14 residues. Losses at the gene ends were 2 bases for V and 4 bases for J; bases not matched to a gene: 7. The germline V gene encodes CDR1 GTSNPN and CDR2 SVGIG (reference sequence). CDR3 in DNA: TGTGCCTGGAGTTACAGGGGGATCCGGTACGAGCAGTACTTC. This translates into CAWSYRGIRYEQYF.

This chain uses TRBV27 with TRBJ2-7, with 8 nucleotides matching TRBD1. The CDR3 runs to 14 residues. V trimming: 2 bases; J trimming: 5 bases; junction bases outside the gene matches: 5. Germline assignment: CDR1 MNHEY and CDR2 SMNVEV (reference sequence). CDR3 nucleotides: TGTGCCAGCAGTTTAAGGGACAGGTTAGACGAGCAGTACTTC. This encodes CASSLRDRLDEQYF.

This chain uses TRBV6-6 with TRBJ1-1, with D uncertain. CDR3 length: 12 amino acids. The germline V gene has CDR1 MNHNY and CDR2 SVGAGI (reference sequence). The V end lost 6 bases, the J end lost 5 bases, and 10 bases lay between the germline ends. CDR3 sequence reads: CASSLGFTEAFF. CDR3 DNA sequence: TGTGCCAGCAGCCTGGGCTTTACTGAAGCTTTCTTT.

The chain carries TRBV10-3 and TRBJ2-7; a weak D match, TRBD2 (6 bases). This CDR3 is 17 amino acids long. The V gene's germline CDR1 is ENHRY and CDR2 SYGVKD. Trimming stripped 4 bases from V and 4 bases from J, with 23 bases between. CDR3 in amino acids: CAISAHGELARPYEQYF. The CDR3 DNA reads as TGTGCCATCAGTGCGCACGGGGAGCTAGCGCGACCTTACGAGCAGTACTTC.

This chain connects TRBV28 to TRBJ2-7; 7 bases fit TRBD2. The CDR3 sequence is 14 residues long. Germline V gives CDR1 MDHEN, CDR2 SYDVKM. V was clipped by 4 bases and J by 2 bases; unmatched bases: 5. Here the CDR3 DNA reads TGTGCCAGCAGTTGGATGGCGGGAGCCTACGAGCAGTACTTC. It translates to CASSWMAGAYEQYF.

The chain has TRBV6-5 and TRBJ1-1, with 8 bases lining up with TRBD1. Germline V CDR1 and CDR2: MNHEY, SVGAGI. The CDR3 is made up of 16 amino acids. V lost 0 bases, J lost 3 bases, and 6 bases stayed unmatched. This CDR3 is CASSYSRQGADTEAFF. The DNA for the CDR3 is TGTGCCAGCAGTTACTCAAGGCAGGGGGCCGACACTGAAGCTTTCTTT.

The chain is built from TRBV27 and TRBJ2-7; D perhaps matches TRBD2 (6 bases). The J call is doubtful: the DNA matches TRBJ2-1 better. Germline CDR1 is MNHEY and CDR2 is SMNVEV (reference sequence). CDR3 length: 14 residues. Here the CDR3 reads CASSLSREYNEQFF. The CDR3 DNA follows: TGTGCCAGCAGTTTATCGCGGGAATACAATGAGCAGTTCTTC.

This clone was detected only once. One junction end does not reproduce the germline sequence, and a read error may be involved. CDR3 loop: CSSSLMTGATNTEAFF. CDR3 bases: TGTTCCAGCAGCTTAATGACAGGGGCTACGAACACTGAAGCTTTCTTT. The V call is TRBV7-9, the J call TRBJ1-1; TRBD1 matches at 8 bases. Germline V lookup: CDR1 SEHNR, CDR2 FQNEAQ (reference sequence). The CDR3 extends over 16 amino acids.

V gene TRBV6-1 combines with J gene TRBJ1-1; possibly TRBD1 for D (6 bases). The CDR3 is 13 residues long. Per the germline V gene, CDR1 is MNHNS and CDR2 is SASEGT. V lost 6 bases and J 4 bases, leaving 12 bases between the germline ends. The chain's CDR3 is CASSPRGGTEAFF. The CDR3, as DNA: TGTGCCAGCAGCCCAAGGGGGGGCACTGAAGCTTTCTTT.

This clone was observed once. The genes are TRBV2 and TRBJ1-2; D might be TRBD1 (5 bases). This CDR3 is 13 amino acids long. V was cut by 4 bases and J by 1 base, with 7 bases left in between. The V gene's germline CDR1 is SNHLY and CDR2 FYNNEI. DNA for the CDR3: TGTGCCAGCAGTGGGGACTATAACTATGGCTACACCTTC. Its translation is CASSGDYNYGYTF.

J is TRBJ1-4 and V is TRBV6-1, with D possibly being TRBD1 (5 bases). V was shortened by 10 bases and J by 3 bases, with 12 bases between the two germline ends. The CDR3 totals 13 residues. CDR1 is MNHNS, CDR2 SASEGT, per germline. The CDR3, as DNA: TGTGCCACTGCGGACAAACCTAATGAAAAACTGTTTTTT. Residues: CATADKPNEKLFF.

This clone was seen just once. The rearrangement links TRBV6-4 to TRBJ2-3, with 8 positions matching TRBD1. This CDR3 is 14 amino acids long. The V gene's germline CDR1 is MRHNA and CDR2 SNTAGT. V gave up 4 bases and J gave up 8 bases; unmatched junction bases: 8. The CDR3 is CASSVGQGDFTQYF. DNA for the CDR3: TGTGCCAGCAGTGTCGGACAGGGCGATTTTACGCAGTATTTT.

The chain combines TRBV10-1 with TRBJ2-1, with TRBD2 matching over 8 bases. This CDR3 has 13 amino acids. CDR1 and CDR2 (germline): WNHNN, SYGVQD (reference sequence). J lost 10 bases, V lost 0 bases, and 2 bases had no gene match. The CDR3 DNA follows: TGCGCCAGCAGTGAGTCGGTAGCGGGGGAGCAGTTCTTC. Protein: CASSESVAGEQFF.